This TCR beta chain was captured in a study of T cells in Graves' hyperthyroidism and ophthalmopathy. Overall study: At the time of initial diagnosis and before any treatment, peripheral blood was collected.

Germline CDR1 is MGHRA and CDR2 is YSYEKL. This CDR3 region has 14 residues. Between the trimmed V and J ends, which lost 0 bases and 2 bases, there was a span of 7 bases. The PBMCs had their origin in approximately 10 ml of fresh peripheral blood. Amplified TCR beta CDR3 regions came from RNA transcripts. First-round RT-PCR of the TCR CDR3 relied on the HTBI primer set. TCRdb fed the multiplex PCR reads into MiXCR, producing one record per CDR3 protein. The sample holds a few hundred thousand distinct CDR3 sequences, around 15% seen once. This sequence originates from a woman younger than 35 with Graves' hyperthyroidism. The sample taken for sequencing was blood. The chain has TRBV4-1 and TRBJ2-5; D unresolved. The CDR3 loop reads CASSQESGQETQYF. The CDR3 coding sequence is TGCGCCAGCAGCCAAGAGTCAGGTCAAGAGACCCAGTACTTC.